This TCR beta chain was profiled in a study of cytomegalovirus exposure and HLA in healthy donors. General study findings and limits: For most TCR beta V segments, an earlier analysis put the productive rate at about 90% or about 30% of the time. Fewer N-insertions than the roughly 700-donor mean were reportedly shown by an Asian-associated ancestry cluster in a later analysis. Analyzed later, association rates of TCRs varied across HLA loci, with DRB1 most and HLA-C fewest.

Turning to this clone: Its antigen is as yet unknown.

A multiplex PCR was run with 60 Vbeta primers and 13 Jbeta primers. Assay used: immunoSEQ multiplex PCR; TCRdb lists only in-frame clones, some missing. The sample carries approximately 180,000 clones, more than 9.5% recorded once. CDR3 size: 14 residues. V lost 5 bases to trimming and J lost 5 bases, with 15 bases between them. The germline V gene has CDR1 SGHVS and CDR2 FQNEAQ. The sequencing input was PBMCs. This sequence was found in a man between 50 and 59 years old in good health and CMV-seropositive. This chain uses TRBV7-8 with TRBJ1-1; D is perhaps TRBD1 (5 bases). Written as DNA, the CDR3 is TGTGCCAGCAGCCTAGGACAAATTAGGACTGAAGCTTTCTTT. Encoded protein: CASSLGQIRTEAFF.